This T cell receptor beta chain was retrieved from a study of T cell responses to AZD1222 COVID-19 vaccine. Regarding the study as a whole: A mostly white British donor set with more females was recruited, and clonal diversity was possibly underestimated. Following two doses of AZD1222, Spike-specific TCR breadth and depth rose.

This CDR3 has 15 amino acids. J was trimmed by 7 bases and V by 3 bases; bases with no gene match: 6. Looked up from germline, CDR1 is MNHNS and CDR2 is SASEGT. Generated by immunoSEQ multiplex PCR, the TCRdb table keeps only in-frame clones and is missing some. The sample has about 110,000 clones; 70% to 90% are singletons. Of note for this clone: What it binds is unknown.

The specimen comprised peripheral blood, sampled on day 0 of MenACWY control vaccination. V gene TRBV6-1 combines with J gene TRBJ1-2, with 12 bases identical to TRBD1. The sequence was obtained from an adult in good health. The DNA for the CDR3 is TGTGCCAGCAGTGACCCGGGACAGGGGGCTGTTGGCTACACCTTC. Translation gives CASSDPGQGAVGYTF.